This entry features one T cell receptor beta chain sequence. This sample is part of a study of Ad26.COV2.S vaccination and SARS-CoV-2 variants. Specified treatment: some 20 received Ad26.COV2.S at low or high dose, single or two shots; five or six received placebo; per-sample allocation not given. Each sample was drawn 63 days after the first injection (of vaccine or placebo). Measured with immunoSEQ multiplex PCR; TCRdb has only the in-frame clones, and not every one. The profile shows around 300,000 clones, around 89% of them singletons. The trim removed 5 bases at V and 11 bases at J, leaving 5 bases unmatched. Germline V CDR1 and CDR2: GTSNPN, SVGIG (reference sequence). The CDR3 has 12 residues.

The clonotype originates from a person between 18 and 60 years old who received the Ad26.COV2.S COVID-19 vaccine or a placebo. Sequencing was performed on peripheral blood, taken in a trial of Ad26.COV2.S vaccine versus placebo. V gene TRBV30 combines with J gene TRBJ1-6; 8 nucleotides match TRBD1. CDR3 in DNA: TGTGCCTGGGCCGGGACAGGCACACCCCTCCACTTT. This gives the protein CAWAGTGTPLHF. Full variable domain (remainder filled in from reference TRBV30 and TRBJ1-6): SQTIHQWPATLVQPVGSPLSLECTVEGTSNPNLYWYRQAAGRGLQLLFYSVGIGQISSEVPQNLSASRPQDRQFILSSKKLLLSDSGFYLCAWAGTGTPLHFGNGTRLTVT.